Each of the 20 T cell receptor beta chains below was sequenced from the same sample in a study of blood T cell repertoires in COVID-19 (dated by TCRdb to 2018 to 2021). Library preparation was by the immunoSEQ multiplex PCR assay. TCRdb's version of the immuneACCESS table is confined to in-frame rearrangements and falls short of the full clone set. An unresolved V gene accounts for under half of the shortfall where checked; the remainder is of unknown origin. For this sample the table gives fewer than 350,000 clones, of which 75% to 95% were detected only once. The ten largest make up roughly 6.8% of the sample. The source material was peripheral blood. The receptor source for this set is a woman aged 25-40 years with COVID-19, enrolled during active disease.

This sequence joins TRBV5-1 and TRBJ1-5; D is possibly TRBD1 (6 bases). This CDR3 spans 15 amino acids. Trimming shortened V by 5 bases and J by 0 bases, and 12 bases separated the two germline ends. Germline values: CDR1 SGHRS, CDR2 YFSETQ. The CDR3 nucleotides read TGCGCCAGCAGGGCCGGGACACTTAGCAATCAGCCCCAGCATTTT. Translating gives CASRAGTLSNQPQHF.

The sample holds one count of this clone. The chain couples TRBV7-2 to TRBJ1-6; 7 bases match TRBD1. V shed 5 bases, J shed 8 bases, and the junction held 6 bases outside the gene matches. Germline V lookup: CDR1 SGHTA, CDR2 FQGNSA. The CDR3 spans 14 residues. CDR3 bases: TGTGCCAGCAGCCCTCGGACAGGTGATTCACCCCTCCACTTT. It codes for CASSPRTGDSPLHF. Looking up the rest from reference TRBV7-2 and TRBJ1-6 gives the full variable domain: GAGVSQSPSNKVTEKGKDVELRCDPISGHTALYWYRQSLGQGLEFLIYFQGNSAPDKSGLPSDRFSAERTGGSVSTLTIQRTQQEDSAVYLCASSPRTGDSPLHFGNGTRLTVT.

Only a few counts were recorded for this clone. The chain recombines TRBV7-9 with TRBJ2-7; the match to TRBD1 covers 9 bases. The V segment lost 3 bases and the J segment 3 bases; nucleotides outside the gene matches: 3. The CDR3 has 14 amino acids. CDR1 and CDR2 from the germline V gene are SEHNR and FQNEAQ (reference sequence). The CDR3 DNA sequence: TGTGCCAGCAGCTTTGGGACAGGGCTCTACGAGCAGTACTTC. It translates to CASSFGTGLYEQYF.

The rearrangement uses TRBV5-1 and TRBJ1-1; D perhaps matches TRBD1 (5 bases). The CDR3 covers 13 residues. V gave up 4 bases and J gave up 4 bases, with 11 bases separating them. CDR1 SGHRS and CDR2 YFSETQ come from the germline V gene. CDR3 sequence: CASSPPGFTEAFF. The DNA for the CDR3 is TGCGCCAGCAGCCCTCCAGGGTTCACTGAAGCTTTCTTT. The full variable domain, rest sourced from reference TRBV5-1 and TRBJ1-1, is KAGVTQTPRYLIKTRGQQVTLSCSPISGHRSVSWYQQTPGQGLQFLFEYFSETQRNKGNFPGRFSGRQFSNSRSEMNVSTLELGDSALYLCASSPPGFTEAFFGQGTRLTVV.

This CDR3 is CASSRAGPDTQYF. Here the CDR3 DNA reads TGTGCCAGCAGCCGGGCGGGACCAGATACGCAGTATTTT. The chain recombines TRBV7-3 with TRBJ2-3; D perhaps matches TRBD2 (6 bases). Trimming took off 5 bases at V and 4 bases at J, with 10 bases between the two ends. CDR1 SGHTA and CDR2 FQGTGA come from the germline V gene. The length of the CDR3 is 13 residues.

The rearrangement uses TRBV14 and TRBJ1-1, with 7 bases fitting TRBD1. The V gene's germline CDR1 is SGHDN and CDR2 FVKESK. The CDR3 spans 15 residues. The J segment lost 0 bases and the V segment lost 4 bases, leaving 5 bases of the junction unmatched. For the CDR3, the DNA is TGTGCCAGCAGCCCTTGGGACAGCGTGAACACTGAAGCTTTCTTT. Translated, it gives CASSPWDSVNTEAFF.

This rearrangement joins TRBV19 to TRBJ2-5; tentatively, D is TRBD1 (6 bases). With 2 bases removed from V and 2 bases from J, the gap between germline ends came to 9 bases. The CDR3 contains 14 residues. The germline gives CDR1 LNHDA, CDR2 SQIVND (reference sequence). In DNA form, the CDR3 reads TGTGCCAGTAGTATACAGGGGCTTCAAGAGACCCAGTACTTC. It yields the protein CASSIQGLQETQYF.

The CDR3 DNA reads TGCGCCAGCAGCACGGAGACGCTGAACACTGAAGCTTTCTTT. This gives the protein CASSTETLNTEAFF. The gene calls are TRBV5-1 and TRBJ1-1; D gene uncertain. From germline, CDR1 is SGHRS and CDR2 YFSETQ. This CDR3 spans 14 amino acids. V was trimmed by 4 bases and J by 0 bases, leaving 10 bases between them. Combining the CDR3 with reference TRBV5-1 and TRBJ1-1 gives the whole variable domain KAGVTQTPRYLIKTRGQQVTLSCSPISGHRSVSWYQQTPGQGLQFLFEYFSETQRNKGNFPGRFSGRQFSNSRSEMNVSTLELGDSALYLCASSTETLNTEAFFGQGTRLTVV.

About this clone: At the DNA level, this CDR3 is encoded by other sequences in the same sample as well. The chain links TRBV6-5 to TRBJ1-4, with 7 bases aligning to TRBD1. Germline V CDR1 and CDR2: MNHEY, SVGAGI. CDR3 length: 16 amino acids. Trimming took 0 bases from V and 1 from J; bases not matched to a gene: 2. The CDR3 DNA reads as TGTGCCAGCAGTTACTCGCAGGGGGGAACTAATGAAAAACTGTTTTTT. It codes for CASSYSQGGTNEKLFF.

This chain uses TRBV19 with TRBJ2-2; 9 bases map to TRBD2. CDR1 is LNHDA and CDR2 is SQIVND in the germline V gene (reference sequence). The length of the CDR3 is 14 residues. V lost 9 bases to trimming and J lost 3 bases; unmatched junction nucleotides: 5. CDR3 amino acids: CASRTSDYTGELFF. CDR3 nucleotides: TGTGCCAGCAGGACTAGCGACTACACCGGGGAGCTGTTTTTT.

This chain joins TRBV5-6 and TRBJ2-7; D call uncertain. The CDR3 is 19 residues long. Deletions cut 2 bases from V and 0 bases from J, with 24 bases between. Germline V gives CDR1 SGHDT, CDR2 YYEEEE. DNA for the CDR3: TGTGCCAGCAGCTTTTATCCAATAGTTTCACAGACCAGCTCCTACGAGCAGTACTTC. Protein product: CASSFYPIVSQTSSYEQYF.

The chain uses TRBV7-8 and TRBJ2-3, with 9 nucleotides matching TRBD2. Germline loops: CDR1 SGHVS, CDR2 FQNEAQ. The CDR3 length is 17 residues. V was clipped by 5 bases and J by 4 bases; unmatched bases: 13. The DNA for the CDR3 is TGTGCCAGCAGCCCTCGGATCGGCGGGAGGGCAGCAGATACGCAGTATTTT. Its protein product is CASSPRIGGRAADTQYF.

The rearrangement joins TRBV19 to TRBJ2-3; 10 bases are a match to TRBD2. This CDR3 region has 14 residues. The V and J ends lost 5 bases and 3 bases, in that order; junction bases with no gene match: 2. Germline V lookup: CDR1 LNHDA, CDR2 SQIVND (reference sequence). The CDR3 DNA follows: TGTGCCAGTAGTGCTAGCGGGAGTACAGATACGCAGTATTTT. This sequence encodes CASSASGSTDTQYF.

The rearrangement uses TRBV19 and TRBJ2-1, with 8 positions matching TRBD2. The V segment lost 7 bases and the J segment 0 bases; nucleotides outside the gene matches: 5. Per the germline V gene, CDR1 is LNHDA and CDR2 is SQIVND (reference sequence). The CDR3 has 15 residues. This CDR3 is CASTRSGSSYNEQFF. CDR3 nucleotides: TGTGCCAGTACTCGAAGCGGGAGCTCCTACAATGAGCAGTTCTTC.

J is TRBJ2-7 and V is TRBV5-1; 8 bases align to TRBD2. V dropped 0 bases and J dropped 2; count of bases not matched to a gene: 1. In germline, CDR1 is SGHRS, CDR2 YFSETQ. The CDR3 consists of 14 residues. CDR3 loop: CASSLGAGAYEQYF. CDR3 nucleotides: TGCGCCAGCAGCTTGGGAGCGGGGGCCTACGAGCAGTACTTC.

A single count supports this clone. The chain carries TRBV20-1 and TRBJ2-1; 11 bases agree with TRBD2. Germline V lookup: CDR1 DFQATT, CDR2 SNEGSKA (reference sequence). CDR3 length: 15 residues. Trimming cost V 3 bases and J 5 bases; bases outside gene matches: 6. The CDR3 region is CSASLRLAGHNEQFF. The CDR3 coding sequence is TGCAGTGCTAGTCTAAGACTAGCGGGACACAATGAGCAGTTCTTC.

A note on this clone: The germline gene is not matched at one end of the junction; a read error may be the cause. The chain has TRBV9 and TRBJ2-5, with 12 positions matching TRBD2. The CDR3 sequence is 17 residues long. Germline values: CDR1 SGDLS, CDR2 YYNGEE. The CDR3 DNA follows: TGTGCCAGCAGCGCTAGCGGGAGGGCGGAGTACCAAGAGACCCAATACTTC. Amino acids: CASSASGRAEYQETQYF.

The chain couples TRBV7-9 to TRBJ1-1; D ambiguous. V gave up 1 base and J gave up 7 bases, with 7 bases separating them. Germline V gene data show CDR1 as SEHNR and CDR2 as FQNEAQ (reference sequence). CDR3 length: 12 residues. The CDR3 reads CASSLGVLEAFF. The CDR3 region has the DNA TGTGCCAGCAGCTTAGGAGTCCTTGAAGCTTTCTTT.

CDR3 nucleotides: TGCGCCAGCAGCTTGGCCGTAGGGAGCTCTGGAAACACCATATATTTT. It translates to CASSLAVGSSGNTIYF. The chain uses TRBV5-1 and TRBJ1-3, with D uncertain. This CDR3 region has 16 residues. The V end lost 0 bases, the J end lost 0 bases, and 10 bases lay between the germline ends. CDR1 is SGHRS and CDR2 is YFSETQ in the germline V gene.

The chain is built from TRBV28 and TRBJ1-5; 7 bases are shared with TRBD1. CDR1 MDHEN and CDR2 SYDVKM come from the germline V gene. The V gene end was trimmed by 7 bases and the J gene end by 6 bases; junction bases not matched to a gene: 15. The CDR3 extends over 16 amino acids. The CDR3 coding sequence is TGTGCCAGCACCGTGCCCTCAGGGGGTTTATTTCAGCCCCAGCATTTT. Its protein product is CASTVPSGGLFQPQHF.